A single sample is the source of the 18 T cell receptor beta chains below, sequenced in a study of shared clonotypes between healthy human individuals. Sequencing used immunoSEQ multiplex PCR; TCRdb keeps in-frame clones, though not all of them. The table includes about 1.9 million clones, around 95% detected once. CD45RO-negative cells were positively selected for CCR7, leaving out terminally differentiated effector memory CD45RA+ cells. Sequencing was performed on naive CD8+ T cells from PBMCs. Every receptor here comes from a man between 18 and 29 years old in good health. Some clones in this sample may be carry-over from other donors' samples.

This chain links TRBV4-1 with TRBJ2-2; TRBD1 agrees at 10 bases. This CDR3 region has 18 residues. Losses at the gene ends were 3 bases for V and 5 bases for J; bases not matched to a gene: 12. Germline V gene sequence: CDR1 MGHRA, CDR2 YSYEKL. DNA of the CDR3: TGCGCCAGCAGCCACGCCCCTGGACAGGGGGGTCTGACCGGGGAGCTGTTTTTT. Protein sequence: CASSHAPGQGGLTGELFF.

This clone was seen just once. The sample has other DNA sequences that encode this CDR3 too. The CDR3 DNA reads as TGTGCCAGCAGCCAGCCGGGACAGCAAGAGACCCAGTACTTC. Protein sequence: CASSQPGQQETQYF. J is TRBJ2-5 and V is TRBV7-9; 7 nucleotides agree with TRBD1. This CDR3 has 14 amino acids. In germline, CDR1 is SEHNR, CDR2 FQNEAQ (reference sequence). The V gene end was trimmed by 5 bases and the J gene end by 2 bases; junction bases not matched to a gene: 5.

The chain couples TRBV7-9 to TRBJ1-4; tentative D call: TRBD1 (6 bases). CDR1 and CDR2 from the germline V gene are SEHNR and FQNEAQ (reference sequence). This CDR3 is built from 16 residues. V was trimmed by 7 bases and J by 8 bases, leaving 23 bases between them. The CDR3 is CASTTGPPSMREKLFF. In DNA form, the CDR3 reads TGTGCCAGCACCACAGGGCCCCCCTCGATGAGGGAAAAACTGTTTTTT.

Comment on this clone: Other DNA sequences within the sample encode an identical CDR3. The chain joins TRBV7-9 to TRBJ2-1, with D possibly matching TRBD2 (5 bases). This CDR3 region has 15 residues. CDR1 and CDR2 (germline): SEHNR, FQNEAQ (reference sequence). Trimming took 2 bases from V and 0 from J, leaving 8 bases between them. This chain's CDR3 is CASSLQGSSYNEQFF. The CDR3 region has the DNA TGTGCCAGCAGCTTACAAGGGAGCTCCTACAATGAGCAGTTCTTC.

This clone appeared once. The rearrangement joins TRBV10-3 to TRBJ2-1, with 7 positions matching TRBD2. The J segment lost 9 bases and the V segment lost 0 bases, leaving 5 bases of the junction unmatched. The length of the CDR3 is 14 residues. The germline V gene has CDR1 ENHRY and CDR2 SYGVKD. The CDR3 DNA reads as TGTGCCATCAGTGAGTCTGGGACTACGAGTGAGCAGTTCTTC. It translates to CAISESGTTSEQFF.

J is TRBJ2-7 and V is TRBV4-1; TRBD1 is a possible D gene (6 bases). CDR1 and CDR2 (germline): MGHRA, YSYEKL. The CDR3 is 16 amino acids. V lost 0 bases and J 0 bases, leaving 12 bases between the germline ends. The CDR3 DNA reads TGCGCCAGCAGCCAAGATTGGCAGGGGCTCTCCTACGAGCAGTACTTC. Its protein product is CASSQDWQGLSYEQYF.

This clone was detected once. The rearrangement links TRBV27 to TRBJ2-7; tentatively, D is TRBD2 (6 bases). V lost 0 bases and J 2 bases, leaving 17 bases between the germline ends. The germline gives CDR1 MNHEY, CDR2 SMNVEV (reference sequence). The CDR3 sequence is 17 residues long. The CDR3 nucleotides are TGTGCCAGCAGTTTATCTTGGGGCAGCGGGCCGGCCTACGAGCAGTACTTC. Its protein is CASSLSWGSGPAYEQYF.

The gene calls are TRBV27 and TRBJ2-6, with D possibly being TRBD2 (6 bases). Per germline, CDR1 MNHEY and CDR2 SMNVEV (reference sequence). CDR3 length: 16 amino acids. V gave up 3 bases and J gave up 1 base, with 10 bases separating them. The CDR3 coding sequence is TGTGCCAGCAGTTTTTGGGGGGAATCTGGGGCCAACGTCCTGACTTTC. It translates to CASSFWGESGANVLTF.

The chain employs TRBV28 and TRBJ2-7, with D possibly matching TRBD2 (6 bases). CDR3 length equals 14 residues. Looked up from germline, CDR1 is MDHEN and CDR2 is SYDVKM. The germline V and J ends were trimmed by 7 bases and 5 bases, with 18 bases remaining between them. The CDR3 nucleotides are TGTGCCAGCACCTCAAGCCGGGGGTGGGACGAGCAGTACTTC. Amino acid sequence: CASTSSRGWDEQYF.

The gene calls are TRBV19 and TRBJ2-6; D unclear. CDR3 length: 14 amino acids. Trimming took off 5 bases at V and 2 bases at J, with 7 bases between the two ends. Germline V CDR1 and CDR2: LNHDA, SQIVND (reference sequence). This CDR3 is CASSHKAGANVLTF. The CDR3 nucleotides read TGTGCCAGTAGTCATAAGGCTGGGGCCAACGTCCTGACTTTC. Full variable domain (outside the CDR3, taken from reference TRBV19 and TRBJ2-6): DGGITQSPKYLFRKEGQNVTLSCEQNLNHDAMYWYRQDPGQGLRLIYYSQIVNDFQKGDIAEGYSVSREKKESFPLTVTSAQKNPTAFYLCASSHKAGANVLTFGAGSRLTVL.

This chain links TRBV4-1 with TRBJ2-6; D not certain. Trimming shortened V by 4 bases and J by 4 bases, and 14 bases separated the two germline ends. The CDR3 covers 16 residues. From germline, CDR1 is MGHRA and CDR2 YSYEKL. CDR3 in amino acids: CASSPPALGGANVLTF. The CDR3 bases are TGCGCCAGCAGCCCGCCCGCCTTGGGGGGGGCCAACGTCCTGACTTTC.

The CDR3 DNA reads TGCGCCAGCAGCCCGTCGGACAGGGTCTACGAGCAGTACTTC. Residues: CASSPSDRVYEQYF. The V gene is TRBV4-1, the J gene TRBJ2-7; 8 positions match TRBD1. The CDR3 length is 14 residues. CDR1 is MGHRA, CDR2 YSYEKL, per germline. V lost 4 bases to trimming and J lost 3 bases; unmatched junction nucleotides: 5.

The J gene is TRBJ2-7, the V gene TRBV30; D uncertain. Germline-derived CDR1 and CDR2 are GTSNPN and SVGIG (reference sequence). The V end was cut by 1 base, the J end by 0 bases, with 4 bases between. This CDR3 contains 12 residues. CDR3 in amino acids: CAWSAGSYEQYF. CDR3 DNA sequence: TGTGCCTGGAGTGCCGGCTCCTACGAGCAGTACTTC.

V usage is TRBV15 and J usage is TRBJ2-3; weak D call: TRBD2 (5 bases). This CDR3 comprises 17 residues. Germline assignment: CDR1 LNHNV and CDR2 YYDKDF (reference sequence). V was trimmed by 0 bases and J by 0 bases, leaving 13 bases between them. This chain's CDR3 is CATSRDLLGGSTDTQYF. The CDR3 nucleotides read TGTGCCACCAGCAGAGATCTGTTGGGCGGGAGCACAGATACGCAGTATTTT.

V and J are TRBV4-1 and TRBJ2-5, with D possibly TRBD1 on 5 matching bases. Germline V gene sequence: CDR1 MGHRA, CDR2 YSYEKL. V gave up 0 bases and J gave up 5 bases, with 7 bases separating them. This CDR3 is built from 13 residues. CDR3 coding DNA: TGCGCCAGCAGCCAAGATTGGGGCGAGACCCAGTACTTC. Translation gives CASSQDWGETQYF.

CDR3 bases: TGTGCCAGCAGCCCTACCGGACAGGGGGCCGGTGAAGCTTTCTTT. It translates to CASSPTGQGAGEAFF. The genes are TRBV7-9 and TRBJ1-1, with TRBD1 matching over 11 bases. In germline, CDR1 is SEHNR, CDR2 FQNEAQ (reference sequence). V gave up 5 bases and J gave up 7 bases; unmatched junction bases: 9. The CDR3 covers 15 residues.

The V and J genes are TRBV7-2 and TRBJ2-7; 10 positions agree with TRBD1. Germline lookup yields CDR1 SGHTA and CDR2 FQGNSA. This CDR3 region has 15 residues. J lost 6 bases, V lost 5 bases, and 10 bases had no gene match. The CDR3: CASSPIDRGRSEQYF. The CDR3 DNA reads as TGTGCCAGCAGCCCTATCGACAGGGGGCGGTCCGAGCAGTACTTC.

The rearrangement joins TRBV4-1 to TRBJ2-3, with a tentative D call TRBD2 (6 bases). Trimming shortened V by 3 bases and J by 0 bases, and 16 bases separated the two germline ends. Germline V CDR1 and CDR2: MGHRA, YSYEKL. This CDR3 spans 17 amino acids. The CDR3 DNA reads TGCGCCAGCAGCCAGATGGGGGGTGCGGTTAGCACAGATACGCAGTATTTT. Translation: CASSQMGGAVSTDTQYF.